This passage covers 10 T cell receptor beta chains from one sample sequenced in a study of beta chain features in type 1 diabetes. As every portion of the isolated RNA was reverse transcribed, the sequencing read expressed TCRB transcripts. The repertoire was sequenced with immunoSEQ multiplex PCR; TCRdb's copy has only in-frame clones and lacks some. The data show roughly 170,000 clones, with about 12% seen just once and around 0.63% held by the top ten. Sequencing used central memory CD4+ T cells from blood. These receptors were obtained from a woman between 18 and 30 years old in good health.

This clone was seen repeatedly, ten times or more. The rearrangement links TRBV4-2 to TRBJ2-7, with 10 bases fitting TRBD2. In germline, CDR1 is LGHNA, CDR2 YNFKEQ. Losses at the gene ends were 4 bases for V and 2 bases for J; bases not matched to a gene: 8. The CDR3 is 16 amino acids. The CDR3 coding sequence is TGTGCCAGCAGCCCCCAAATCGGGACTAGCGCCTACGAGCAGTACTTC. This sequence encodes CASSPQIGTSAYEQYF.

The genes are TRBV30 and TRBJ2-7, with D tentatively TRBD2 (5 bases). This CDR3 contains 14 residues. Germline values: CDR1 GTSNPN, CDR2 SVGIG (reference sequence). V shed 7 bases and J shed 2 bases, with 18 bases lying between them. The CDR3 is CASTLASRAYEQYF. CDR3 nucleotide sequence: TGTGCCTCTACTCTAGCCTCAAGGGCCTACGAGCAGTACTTC.

The CDR3: CASSPGGTGGVRQETQYF. In DNA, the CDR3 is TGTGCCAGCAGCCCCGGCGGGACAGGTGGAGTAAGGCAAGAGACCCAGTACTTC. V and J are TRBV27 and TRBJ2-5, with TRBD1 matching 8 bases. The CDR3 length is 18 residues. Germline CDR1 reads MNHEY; CDR2 reads SMNVEV (reference sequence). The V and J ends lost 6 bases and 2 bases, in that order; junction bases with no gene match: 17.

V is TRBV5-5 and J is TRBJ2-3, with 9 bases matching TRBD2. This CDR3 has 16 residues. V shed 1 base, J shed 0 bases, and the junction held 3 bases outside the gene matches. CDR1 is SGHKS, CDR2 YYEKEE, per germline (reference sequence). CDR3 nucleotides: TGTGCCAGCAGCTTGCGTCTAGCGGGGAGCACAGATACGCAGTATTTT. This sequence encodes CASSLRLAGSTDTQYF.

The chain has TRBV4-2 and TRBJ2-7; D may be TRBD1 (5 bases). CDR3 size: 14 residues. V was trimmed by 4 bases and J by 6 bases, leaving 16 bases between them. Germline-derived CDR1 and CDR2 are LGHNA and YNFKEQ. Here the CDR3 reads CASSPSQGMLEQYF. In nucleotides, the CDR3 is TGTGCCAGCAGCCCGAGCCAGGGAATGCTCGAGCAGTACTTC.

This clone showed up just a few times. V usage is TRBV6-6 and J usage is TRBJ2-2; TRBD2 matches at 7 bases. The CDR3 spans 14 residues. V shed 8 bases, J shed 4 bases, and the junction held 7 bases outside the gene matches. CDR1 and CDR2 (germline): MNHNY, SVGAGI (reference sequence). For the CDR3, the DNA is TGTGCCAGCCTTTGGTCTAGCGGCACCGGGGAGCTGTTTTTT. Translation gives CASLWSSGTGELFF.

CDR3 DNA: TGTGCCAGCAGTTTACCTTCGGGGGTTTCGGCTAATGAAAAACTGTTTTTT. Translating it yields CASSLPSGVSANEKLFF. V usage is TRBV27 and J usage is TRBJ1-4; a weak D match, TRBD1 (5 bases). The length of the CDR3 is 17 residues. Between the trimmed V and J ends, which lost 2 bases and 3 bases, there was a span of 16 bases. The germline V gene has CDR1 MNHEY and CDR2 SMNVEV (reference sequence).

A few counts support this clone. V and J are TRBV9 and TRBJ2-7; 10 bases are shared with TRBD1. Losses at the gene ends were 0 bases for V and 6 bases for J; bases not matched to a gene: 3. The V gene's germline CDR1 is SGDLS and CDR2 YYNGEE. The CDR3 extends over 14 amino acids. The CDR3 loop reads CASSVVGTGAEQYF. CDR3 nucleotides: TGTGCCAGCAGCGTAGTTGGGACAGGGGCCGAGCAGTACTTC.

This clone was seen ten or more times. CDR3 residues: CAISESQGDGYTF. CDR3 sequence (DNA): TGTGCCATCAGTGAGTCACAGGGAGACGGCTACACCTTC. V gene TRBV10-3 combines with J gene TRBJ1-2; D is perhaps TRBD1 (6 bases). V was shortened by 0 bases and J by 8 bases, with 10 bases between the two germline ends. Germline CDR1 reads ENHRY; CDR2 reads SYGVKD. The CDR3 has 13 residues.

The J gene is TRBJ2-3, the V gene TRBV5-4; 12 bases align to TRBD1. Per germline, CDR1 SGHNT and CDR2 YYREEE (reference sequence). Unmatched junction bases numbered 10, after V lost 4 bases and J lost 4 bases. This CDR3 comprises 17 residues. The CDR3 nucleotides read TGTGCCAGCAGCCTCCGAATCGGGACAGGGGGCGCAGATACGCAGTATTTT. Protein: CASSLRIGTGGADTQYF.